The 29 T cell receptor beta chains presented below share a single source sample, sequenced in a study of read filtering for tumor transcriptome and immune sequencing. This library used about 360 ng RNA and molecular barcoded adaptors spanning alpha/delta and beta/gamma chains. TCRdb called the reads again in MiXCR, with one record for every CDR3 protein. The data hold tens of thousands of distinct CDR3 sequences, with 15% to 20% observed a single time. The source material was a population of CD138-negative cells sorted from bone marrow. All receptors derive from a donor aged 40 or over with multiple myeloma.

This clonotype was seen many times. This chain's CDR3 is CASSQDQAAAGELFF. CDR3 in DNA: TGTGCCAGCAGCCAAGATCAGGCGGCGGCGGGGGAGCTGTTTTTT. The rearrangement links TRBV14 to TRBJ2-2; no definite D call. Germline V gene lookup returns CDR1 SGHDN and CDR2 FVKESK. Between the trimmed V and J ends, which lost 0 bases and 8 bases, there was a span of 13 bases. This CDR3 is built from 15 residues.

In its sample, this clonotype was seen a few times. In DNA, the CDR3 is TGTGCCAGCAAGGCTAGCTCCTACGAGCAGTACTTC. Translated: CASKASSYEQYF. J is TRBJ2-7 and V is TRBV2; D not resolved. The CDR3 contains 12 residues. The germline V gene has CDR1 SNHLY and CDR2 FYNNEI. V dropped 7 bases and J dropped 0 bases, with 7 bases sitting between them.

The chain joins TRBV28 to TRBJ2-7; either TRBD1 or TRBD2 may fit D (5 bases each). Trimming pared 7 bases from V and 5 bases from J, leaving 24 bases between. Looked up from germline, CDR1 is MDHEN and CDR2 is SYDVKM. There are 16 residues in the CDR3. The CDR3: CASKGSTGRGKDEQYF. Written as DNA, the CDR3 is TGTGCCAGCAAGGGCTCTACGGGACGGGGTAAGGACGAGCAGTACTTC.

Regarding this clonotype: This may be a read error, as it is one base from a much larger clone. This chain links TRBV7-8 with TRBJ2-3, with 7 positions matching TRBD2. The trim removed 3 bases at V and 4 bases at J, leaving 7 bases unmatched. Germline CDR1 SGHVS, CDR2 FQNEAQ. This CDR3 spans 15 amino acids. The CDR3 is CASSFREGLADTQYF. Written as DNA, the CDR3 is TGTGCCAGCAGCTTCAGGGAGGGCCTGGCAGATACGCAGTATTTT.

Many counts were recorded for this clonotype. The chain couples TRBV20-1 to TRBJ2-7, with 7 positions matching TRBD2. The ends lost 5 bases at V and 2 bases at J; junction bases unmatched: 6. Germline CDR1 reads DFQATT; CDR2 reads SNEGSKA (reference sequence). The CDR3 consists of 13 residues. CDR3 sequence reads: CSAGAGLTYEQYF. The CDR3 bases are TGCAGTGCTGGAGCGGGACTTACCTACGAGCAGTACTTC.

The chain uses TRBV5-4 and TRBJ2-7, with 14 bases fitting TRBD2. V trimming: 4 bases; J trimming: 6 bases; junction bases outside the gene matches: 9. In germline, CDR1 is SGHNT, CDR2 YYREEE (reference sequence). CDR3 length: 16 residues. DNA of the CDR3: TGTGCCAGCAGCCCGGGACTAGCGGGAGAAGCATTCGAGCAGTACTTC. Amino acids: CASSPGLAGEAFEQYF.

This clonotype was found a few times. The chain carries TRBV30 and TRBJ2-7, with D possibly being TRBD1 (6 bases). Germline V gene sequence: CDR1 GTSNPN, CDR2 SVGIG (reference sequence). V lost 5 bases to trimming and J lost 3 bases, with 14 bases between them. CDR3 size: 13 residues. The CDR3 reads CAWGPDRSYEQYF. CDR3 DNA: TGTGCCTGGGGACCAGACAGGAGCTACGAGCAGTACTTC.

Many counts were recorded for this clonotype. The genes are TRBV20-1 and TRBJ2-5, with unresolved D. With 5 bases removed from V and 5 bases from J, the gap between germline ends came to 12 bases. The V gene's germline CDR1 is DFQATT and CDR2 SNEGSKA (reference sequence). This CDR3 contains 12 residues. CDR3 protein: CSAFGSRETQYF. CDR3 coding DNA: TGCAGTGCTTTCGGATCGAGGGAGACCCAGTACTTC.

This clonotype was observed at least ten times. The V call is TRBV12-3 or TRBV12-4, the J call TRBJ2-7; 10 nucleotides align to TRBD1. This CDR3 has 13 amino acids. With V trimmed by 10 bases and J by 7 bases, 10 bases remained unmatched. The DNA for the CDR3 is TGTGCCACCTCCCGGGACAGGGGCACAGAGCAGTACTTC. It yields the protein CATSRDRGTEQYF.

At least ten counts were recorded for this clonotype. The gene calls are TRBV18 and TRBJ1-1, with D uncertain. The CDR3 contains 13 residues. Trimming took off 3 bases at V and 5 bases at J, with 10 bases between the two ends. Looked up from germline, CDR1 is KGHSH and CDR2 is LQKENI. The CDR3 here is CASSPYGETEAFF. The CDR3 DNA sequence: TGTGCCAGCTCACCTTACGGGGAGACTGAAGCTTTCTTT.

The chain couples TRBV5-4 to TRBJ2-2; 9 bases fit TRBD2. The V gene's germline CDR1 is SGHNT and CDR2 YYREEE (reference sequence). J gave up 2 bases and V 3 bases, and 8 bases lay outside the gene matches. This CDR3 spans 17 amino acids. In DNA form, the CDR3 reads TGTGCCAGCAGCTCCGGAACTAGCGGGTTCAACACCGGGGAGCTGTTTTTT. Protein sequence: CASSSGTSGFNTGELFF.

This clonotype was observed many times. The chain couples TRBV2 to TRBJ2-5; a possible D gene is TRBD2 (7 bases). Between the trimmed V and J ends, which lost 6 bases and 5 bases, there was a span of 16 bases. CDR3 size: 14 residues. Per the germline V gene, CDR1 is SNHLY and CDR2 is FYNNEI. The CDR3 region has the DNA TGTGCCAGCAGCTCCGGGGGGCCGATGGAGACCCAGTACTTC. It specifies CASSSGGPMETQYF.

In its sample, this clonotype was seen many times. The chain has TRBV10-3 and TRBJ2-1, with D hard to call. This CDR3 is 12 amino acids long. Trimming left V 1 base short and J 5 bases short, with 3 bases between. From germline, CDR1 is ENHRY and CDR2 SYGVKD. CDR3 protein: CAISELNNEQFF. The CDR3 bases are TGTGCCATCAGTGAGTTGAACAATGAGCAGTTCTTC.

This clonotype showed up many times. The CDR3 DNA follows: TGTGCCATCAACCCCGGGACACGCTCCTACGAGCAGTACTTC. Residues: CAINPGTRSYEQYF. The rearrangement links TRBV10-3 to TRBJ2-7; possible D gene TRBD1, 6 bases. The germline V gene encodes CDR1 ENHRY and CDR2 SYGVKD. The CDR3 covers 14 residues. Trimming pared 7 bases from V and 0 bases from J, leaving 13 bases between.

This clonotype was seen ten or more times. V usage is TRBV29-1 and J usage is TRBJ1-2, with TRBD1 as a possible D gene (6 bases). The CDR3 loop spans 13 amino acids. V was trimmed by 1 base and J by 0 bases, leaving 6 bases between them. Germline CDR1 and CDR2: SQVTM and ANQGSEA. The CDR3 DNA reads TGCAGCGTTGAAGGGACAGCTAACTATGGCTACACCTTC. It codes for CSVEGTANYGYTF.

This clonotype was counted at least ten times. The CDR3 sequence: CASSATINPPTKQYF. Written as DNA, the CDR3 is TGTGCCAGCAGTGCCACCATTAACCCCCCTACTAAGCAGTATTTT. The J gene is TRBJ2-3, the V gene TRBV6-4; D not certain. V was trimmed by 4 bases and J by 11 bases, leaving 22 bases between them. The germline V gene encodes CDR1 MRHNA and CDR2 SNTAGT. There are 15 residues in the CDR3.

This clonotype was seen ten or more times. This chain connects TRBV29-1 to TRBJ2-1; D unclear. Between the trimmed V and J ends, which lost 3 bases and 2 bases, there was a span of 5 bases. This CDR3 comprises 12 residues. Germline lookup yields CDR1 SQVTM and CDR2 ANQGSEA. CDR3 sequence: CSVDQTYNEQFF. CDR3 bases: TGCAGCGTTGACCAGACCTACAATGAGCAGTTCTTC.

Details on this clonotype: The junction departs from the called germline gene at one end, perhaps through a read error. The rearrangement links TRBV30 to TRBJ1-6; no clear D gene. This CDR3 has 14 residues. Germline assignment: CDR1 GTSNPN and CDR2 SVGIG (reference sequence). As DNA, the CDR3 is TGTGCCTGGAAAGGAGAGACCACTGATTCGCCCCTCCACTTT. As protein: CAWKGETTDSPLHF.

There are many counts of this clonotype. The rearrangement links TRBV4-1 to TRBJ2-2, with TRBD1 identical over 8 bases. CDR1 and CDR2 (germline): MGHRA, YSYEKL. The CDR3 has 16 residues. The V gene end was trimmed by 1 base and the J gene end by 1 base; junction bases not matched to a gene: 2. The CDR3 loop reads CASSQGGTGNTGELFF. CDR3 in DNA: TGCGCCAGCAGCCAAGGCGGGACAGGGAACACCGGGGAGCTGTTTTTT.

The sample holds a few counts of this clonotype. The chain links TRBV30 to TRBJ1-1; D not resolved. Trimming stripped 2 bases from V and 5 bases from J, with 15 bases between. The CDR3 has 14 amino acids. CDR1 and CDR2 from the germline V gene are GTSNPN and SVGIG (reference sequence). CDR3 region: CAWSLEGRSTEAFF. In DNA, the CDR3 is TGTGCCTGGAGTCTAGAGGGTAGATCAACTGAAGCTTTCTTT.

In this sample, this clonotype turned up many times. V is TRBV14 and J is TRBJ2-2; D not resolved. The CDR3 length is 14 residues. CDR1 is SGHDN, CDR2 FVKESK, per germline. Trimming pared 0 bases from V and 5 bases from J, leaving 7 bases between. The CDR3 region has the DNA TGTGCCAGCAGCCAAGATCTAAGGACCGGGGAGCTGTTTTTT. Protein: CASSQDLRTGELFF.

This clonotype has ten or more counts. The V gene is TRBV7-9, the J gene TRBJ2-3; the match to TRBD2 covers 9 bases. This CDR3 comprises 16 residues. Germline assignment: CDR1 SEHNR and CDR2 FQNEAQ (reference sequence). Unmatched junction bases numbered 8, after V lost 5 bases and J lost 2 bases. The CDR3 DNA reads TGTGCCAGCAGCCTCGGTCTAGCGGGGCTCACAGATACGCAGTATTTT. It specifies CASSLGLAGLTDTQYF.

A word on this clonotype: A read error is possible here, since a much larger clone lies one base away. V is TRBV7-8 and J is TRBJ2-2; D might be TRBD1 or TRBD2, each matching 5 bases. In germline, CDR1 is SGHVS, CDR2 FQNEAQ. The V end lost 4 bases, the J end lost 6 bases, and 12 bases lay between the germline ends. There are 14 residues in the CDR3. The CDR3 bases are TGTGCCAGCAGCTCCCCCAGGGAGTCCGGGGAGCTGTTTTTT. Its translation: CASSSPRESGELFF.

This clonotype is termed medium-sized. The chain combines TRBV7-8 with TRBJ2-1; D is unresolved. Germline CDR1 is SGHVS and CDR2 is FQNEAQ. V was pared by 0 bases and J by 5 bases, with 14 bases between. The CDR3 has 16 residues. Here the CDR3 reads CASSLARAVPDNEQFF. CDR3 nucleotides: TGTGCCAGCAGCTTAGCGCGAGCAGTTCCGGACAATGAGCAGTTCTTC.

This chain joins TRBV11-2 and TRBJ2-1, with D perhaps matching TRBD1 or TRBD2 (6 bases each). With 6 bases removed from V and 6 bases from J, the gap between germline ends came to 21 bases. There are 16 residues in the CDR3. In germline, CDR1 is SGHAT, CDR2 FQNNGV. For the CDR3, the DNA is TGTGCCAGCAGTCCGGGGGCAAATCGGGATATCAATGAGCAGTTCTTC. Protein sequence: CASSPGANRDINEQFF.

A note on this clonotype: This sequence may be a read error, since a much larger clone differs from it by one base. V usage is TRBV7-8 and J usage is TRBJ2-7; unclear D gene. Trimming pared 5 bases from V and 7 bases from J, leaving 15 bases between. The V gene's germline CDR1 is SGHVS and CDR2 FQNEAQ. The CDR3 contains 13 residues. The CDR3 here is CASSKMQHEEQYF. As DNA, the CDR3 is TGTGCCAGCAGCAAGATGCAGCATGAGGAGCAGTACTTC.

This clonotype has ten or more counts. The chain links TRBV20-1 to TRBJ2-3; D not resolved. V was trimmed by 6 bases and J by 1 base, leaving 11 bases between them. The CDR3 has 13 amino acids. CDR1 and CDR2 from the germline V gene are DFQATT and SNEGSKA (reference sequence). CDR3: CSAKKERTDTQYF. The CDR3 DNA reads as TGCAGTGCCAAAAAAGAACGCACAGATACGCAGTATTTT.

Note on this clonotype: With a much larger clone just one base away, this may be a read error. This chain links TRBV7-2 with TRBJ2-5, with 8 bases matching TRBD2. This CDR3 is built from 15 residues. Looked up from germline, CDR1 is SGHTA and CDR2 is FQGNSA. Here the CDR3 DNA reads TGTGCCGGCAGCTTAGCGGCGGGGGGCCAAGAGACCCAGTACTTC. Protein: CAGSLAAGGQETQYF.

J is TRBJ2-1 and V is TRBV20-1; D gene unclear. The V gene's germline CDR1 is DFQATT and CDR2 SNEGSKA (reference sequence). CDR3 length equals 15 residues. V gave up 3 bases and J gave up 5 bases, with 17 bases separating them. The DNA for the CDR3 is TGCAGTGCTAGTTTCCCCGGGTGTCGGAACAATGAGCAGTTCTTC. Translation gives CSASFPGCRNNEQFF.